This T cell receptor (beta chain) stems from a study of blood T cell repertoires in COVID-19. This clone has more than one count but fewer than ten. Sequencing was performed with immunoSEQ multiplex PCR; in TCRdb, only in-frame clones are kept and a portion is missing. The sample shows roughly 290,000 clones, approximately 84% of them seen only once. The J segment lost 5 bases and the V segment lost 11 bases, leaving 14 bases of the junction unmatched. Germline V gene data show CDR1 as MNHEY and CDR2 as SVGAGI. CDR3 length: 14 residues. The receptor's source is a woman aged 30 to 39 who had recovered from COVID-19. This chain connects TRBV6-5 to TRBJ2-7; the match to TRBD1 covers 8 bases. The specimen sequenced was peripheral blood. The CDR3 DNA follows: TGTGCCTCGAGTTACTCGACAGGGGTCCACGAGCAGTACTTC. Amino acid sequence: CASSYSTGVHEQYF.